This T cell receptor (beta chain) derives from a study of T cell responses to AZD1222 COVID-19 vaccine. The wider study: Recipients boosted at about 4 weeks or about 12 weeks are pooled. Study-wide findings and caveats: Receipt of two AZD1222 doses was followed by a rise in Spike-specific TCR breadth and depth. Donors, mostly white British, included more females; clonal diversity was possibly underestimated. Seropositive status at baseline applied to only a handful of AZD1222 recipients.

This CDR3 comprises 16 residues. V was trimmed by 0 bases and J by 5 bases, leaving 14 bases between them. Germline CDR1 is LGHNA and CDR2 is YSLEER. Method: immunoSEQ multiplex PCR; TCRdb's copy keeps in-frame clones and lacks some. This table has 120,000 or so clones, over 80% appearing once. A word on this clone: Antigen: not known.

Specimen: peripheral blood, collected on day 0 of AZD1222 vaccination. The chain is built from TRBV4-3 and TRBJ1-3; D gene ambiguous. The source of this sequence is an adult in good health. CDR3 in DNA: TGCGCCAGCAGCCAAGAATTCCCGTCGGCCAGAAACACCATATATTTT. This codes for CASSQEFPSARNTIYF.